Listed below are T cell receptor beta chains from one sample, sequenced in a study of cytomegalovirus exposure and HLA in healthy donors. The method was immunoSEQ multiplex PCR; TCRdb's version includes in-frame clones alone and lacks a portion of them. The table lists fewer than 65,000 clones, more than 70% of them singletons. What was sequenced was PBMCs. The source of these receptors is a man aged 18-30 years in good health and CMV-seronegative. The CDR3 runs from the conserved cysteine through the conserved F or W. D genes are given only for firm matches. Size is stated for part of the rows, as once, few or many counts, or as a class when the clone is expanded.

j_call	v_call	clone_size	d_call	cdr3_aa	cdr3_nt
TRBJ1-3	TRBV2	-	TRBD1	CASSGDRADSGNTIYF	TGTGCCAGCAGTGGGGACAGGGCAGACTCTGGAAACACCATATATTTT
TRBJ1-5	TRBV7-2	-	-	CASSLATGGYSNQPQHF	TGTGCCAGCAGCTTAGCGACAGGAGGCTATAGCAATCAGCCCCAGCATTTT
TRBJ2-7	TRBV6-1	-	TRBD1	CASSATGGSREQYF	TGTGCCAGCAGTGCGACAGGGGGTTCGAGGGAGCAGTACTTC
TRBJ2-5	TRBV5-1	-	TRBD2	CASSLVPSGGAETQYF	TGCGCCAGCAGCTTGGTACCTAGCGGGGGGGCCGAGACCCAGTACTTC
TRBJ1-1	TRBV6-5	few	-	CASEGLGNTEAFF	TGTGCCAGCGAGGGCCTGGGGAACACTGAAGCTTTCTTT
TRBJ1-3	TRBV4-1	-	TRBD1	CASSPIDRGKEEDTIYF	TGCGCCAGCAGCCCTATTGACAGGGGGAAAGAGGAAGACACCATATATTTT
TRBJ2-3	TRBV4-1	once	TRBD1	CASSQGFRDSAPNTQYF	TGCGCCAGCAGCCAAGGGTTCCGGGACAGCGCTCCAAATACGCAGTATTTT
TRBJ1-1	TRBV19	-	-	CASSPTGNTEAFF	TGTGCCAGTAGTCCAACAGGGAACACTGAAGCTTTCTTT
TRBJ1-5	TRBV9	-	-	CASSLGGGNQPQHF	TGTGCCAGCAGCCTCGGCGGAGGCAATCAGCCCCAGCATTTT
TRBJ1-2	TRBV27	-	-	CASRQQGSLRYGYTF	TGTGCCAGCAGACAACAGGGTTCTCTCCGTTATGGCTACACCTTC
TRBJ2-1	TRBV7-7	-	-	CASSHEFQVNEQFF	TGTGCTAGCAGCCACGAGTTTCAGGTCAATGAGCAGTTCTTC
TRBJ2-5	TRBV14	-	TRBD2	CASSLGLAGVETQYF	TGTGCCAGCAGCCTCGGACTAGCGGGGGTAGAGACCCAGTACTTC